These 11 T cell receptor beta chains were all obtained from the same sample, sequenced in a study of pediatric ulcerative colitis. The rectum was sampled with one to two pinch biopsies at colonoscopy. The data were produced by immunoSEQ multiplex PCR, yet TCRdb's version contains in-frame clones alone and is incomplete. Among over 10,000 clones, roughly three quarters were seen once, and the ten largest hold 4% to 5%. Sequenced material: gut tissue. The receptors shown here come from a boy between 5 and 17 years old who was a control in a study of pediatric ulcerative colitis.

The V call is TRBV7-2, the J call TRBJ2-3, with TRBD1 identical over 9 bases. Germline CDR1 SGHTA, CDR2 FQGNSA. The CDR3 covers 13 residues. Trimming cost V 5 bases and J 5 bases; bases outside gene matches: 2. CDR3 residues: CASSLTGGDTQYF. In nucleotides, the CDR3 is TGTGCCAGCAGCCTGACAGGGGGAGATACGCAGTATTTT.

This clone was detected only a few times. This chain joins TRBV10-1 and TRBJ2-2, with a weak D call TRBD1 (5 bases). Germline assignment: CDR1 WNHNN and CDR2 SYGVQD (reference sequence). The CDR3 has 14 residues. The V and J ends lost 4 bases and 5 bases respectively, with 11 bases between them. For the CDR3, the DNA is TGCGCCAGCAGTGGTGGGTCAGGGACCGGGGAGCTGTTTTTT. As protein: CASSGGSGTGELFF.

This chain joins TRBV30 and TRBJ2-4, with D possibly being TRBD2 (6 bases). Germline V gene sequence: CDR1 GTSNPN, CDR2 SVGIG (reference sequence). V lost 0 bases and J 7 bases, leaving 10 bases between the germline ends. The CDR3 length is 13 residues. The CDR3 DNA follows: TGTGCCTGGAGTGTATCGAGCGGGAACATTCAGTACTTC. As protein: CAWSVSSGNIQYF.

The CDR3 bases are TGCGCCAGCAGCTTGAATGATGTAGGGGGGATCCAAGAGACCCAGTACTTC. It translates to CASSLNDVGGIQETQYF. This rearrangement joins TRBV5-1 to TRBJ2-5; TRBD1 or TRBD2 may be the D gene (6 bases each). Germline CDR1 SGHRS, CDR2 YFSETQ. The CDR3 is 17 residues long. V shed 1 base and J shed 1 base, with 17 bases lying between them.

The CDR3 DNA sequence: TGCGCCAGCAGCCCAGGGAGAGGTGGTTACACCGGGGAGCTGTTTTTT. Translated, it gives CASSPGRGGYTGELFF. The chain carries TRBV5-1 and TRBJ2-2; D may match TRBD1 or TRBD2 (5 bases each). V was cut by 4 bases and J by 3 bases, with 16 bases left in between. The CDR3 sequence is 16 residues long. Germline V gene lookup returns CDR1 SGHRS and CDR2 YFSETQ.

The V call is TRBV2, the J call TRBJ1-2; tentative D call: TRBD1 (6 bases). The CDR3 loop spans 14 amino acids. The germline CDR1 and CDR2 sequences are SNHLY and FYNNEI. The V and J ends lost 3 bases and 8 bases respectively, with 16 bases between them. This CDR3 is CASSEAGEEGGYTF. For the CDR3, the DNA is TGTGCCAGCAGTGAGGCAGGGGAGGAGGGGGGCTACACCTTC.

J is TRBJ2-3 and V is TRBV7-3; D might be TRBD1 (5 bases). Trimming shortened V by 5 bases and J by 2 bases, and 11 bases separated the two germline ends. Germline-derived CDR1 and CDR2 are SGHTA and FQGTGA. This CDR3 region has 14 residues. The chain's CDR3 is CASSLQGFTDTQYF. CDR3 nucleotide sequence: TGTGCCAGCAGCCTCCAGGGATTCACAGATACGCAGTATTTT.

V is TRBV2 and J is TRBJ2-1; no firm D call. Trimming cost V 6 bases and J 0 bases, with 12 bases left between them. The CDR3 contains 15 residues. CDR1 and CDR2 from the germline V gene are SNHLY and FYNNEI. The CDR3: CASSPGSSSYNEQFF. As DNA, the CDR3 is TGTGCCAGCAGCCCAGGATCTAGCTCCTACAATGAGCAGTTCTTC.

The genes are TRBV27 and TRBJ2-7; D not resolved. With 0 bases removed from V and 3 bases from J, the gap between germline ends came to 12 bases. Germline-derived CDR1 and CDR2 are MNHEY and SMNVEV (reference sequence). The CDR3 spans 15 residues. The CDR3 loop is CASSLSWGTHYEQYF. In nucleotides, the CDR3 is TGTGCCAGCAGTTTATCGTGGGGAACTCACTACGAGCAGTACTTC.

The chain is built from TRBV5-4 and TRBJ2-5, with TRBD2 matching 8 bases. V trimming: 0 bases; J trimming: 2 bases; junction bases outside the gene matches: 6. This CDR3 is 16 amino acids long. Germline V lookup: CDR1 SGHNT, CDR2 YYREEE (reference sequence). The CDR3 spells CASSLGLAGPQETQYF. The DNA for the CDR3 is TGTGCCAGCAGCTTGGGGCTAGCGGGCCCTCAAGAGACCCAGTACTTC.

This clone occurred a few times. The V and J genes are TRBV5-1 and TRBJ1-2, with 7 bases identical to TRBD1. V shed 6 bases, J shed 8 bases, and the junction held 22 bases outside the gene matches. The CDR3 consists of 17 residues. Germline assignment: CDR1 SGHRS and CDR2 YFSETQ. The CDR3 DNA follows: TGCGCCAGCACCTCCATAGGGGGCGCTGTTGGTAATTCGGGCTACACCTTC. Protein: CASTSIGGAVGNSGYTF.